This is a list of T cell receptor beta chains from one sample in a study of T cell changes during pregnancy in multiple sclerosis. Sequencing used immunoSEQ multiplex PCR; TCRdb keeps in-frame clones, though not all of them. Of tens of thousands of clones in the sample, about 91% were seen once. The source was CD4+ T cells from peripheral blood mononuclear cells, collected in the second trimester of pregnancy. The origin of the receptors is a female donor in good health, enrolled as a control in a pregnancy study. The CDR3 runs from the conserved cysteine through the conserved F or W. A D gene is named only where the DNA matches it firmly. A row's size may be missing; if present it is once, few, many or a size class.

cdr3_nt: TGTGCCAGTAGTCCAGCTAGCGTGAGGGAGACCCAGTACTTC
cdr3_aa: CASSPASVRETQYF
d_call: NA
clone_size: NA
j_call: TRBJ2-5
v_call: TRBV19
cdr3_length: 14

cdr3_nt: TGCAGCGTTGGCGGGAGGAGCTCCTACAATGAGCAGTTCTTC
cdr3_aa: CSVGGRSSYNEQFF
d_call: TRBD2
clone_size: NA
j_call: TRBJ2-1
v_call: TRBV29-1
cdr3_length: 14

cdr3_nt: TGTGCCAGCAGTTACTCCCGCACCGGGGGGGGCTATGGCTACACCTTC
cdr3_aa: CASSYSRTGGGYGYTF
d_call: NA
clone_size: NA
j_call: TRBJ1-2
v_call: TRBV6-5
cdr3_length: 16

cdr3_nt: TGTGCCAGCAGTACCGGGGGTTTACAGCCCCAGCATTTT
cdr3_aa: CASSTGGLQPQHF
d_call: NA
clone_size: NA
j_call: TRBJ1-5
v_call: TRBV6-6
cdr3_length: 13

cdr3_nt: TGTGCCAGCAGGTTGACAGCGAACACCGGGGAGCTGTTTTTT
cdr3_aa: CASRLTANTGELFF
d_call: NA
clone_size: once
j_call: TRBJ2-2
v_call: TRBV11-2
cdr3_length: 14

cdr3_nt: TGTGCCATCAGTGAGTCGGTGGTGGCGGGAGGGCCGGGTGAGCAGTACTTC
cdr3_aa: CAISESVVAGGPGEQYF
d_call: TRBD2
clone_size: NA
j_call: TRBJ2-7
v_call: TRBV10-3
cdr3_length: 17

cdr3_nt: TGTGCCAGCAGTGAAGGACAGGGGCTTGCTCTGAACACTGAAGCTTTCTTT
cdr3_aa: CASSEGQGLALNTEAFF
d_call: TRBD1
clone_size: NA
j_call: TRBJ1-1
v_call: TRBV6-1
cdr3_length: 17

cdr3_nt: TGTGCCAGCAGCGTAGGTCCCCAGCGGGGGGGCCGTGGAGATACGCAGTATTTT
cdr3_aa: CASSVGPQRGGRGDTQYF
d_call: TRBD2
clone_size: NA
j_call: TRBJ2-3
v_call: TRBV9
cdr3_length: 18

cdr3_nt: TGTGCCAGCAGCCCCCAGGAGCGGGGGTGGTCGGGGGAGCAGTTCTTC
cdr3_aa: CASSPQERGWSGEQFF
d_call: TRBD2
clone_size: NA
j_call: TRBJ2-1
v_call: TRBV7-9
cdr3_length: 16

cdr3_nt: TGTGCCAGCAGCTCGATCCGGGACAGGGGAAAGCAAGAGACCCAGTACTTC
cdr3_aa: CASSSIRDRGKQETQYF
d_call: TRBD1
clone_size: NA
j_call: TRBJ2-5
v_call: TRBV13
cdr3_length: 17

cdr3_nt: TGTGCCAGCAGTAGCGGACAGGGTGATGAGCAGTTCTTC
cdr3_aa: CASSSGQGDEQFF
d_call: TRBD1
clone_size: NA
j_call: TRBJ2-1
v_call: TRBV2
cdr3_length: 13

cdr3_nt: TGTGCCAGCGGCCGGAGGGGGCCAGTAGATACGCAGTATTTT
cdr3_aa: CASGRRGPVDTQYF
d_call: NA
clone_size: NA
j_call: TRBJ2-3
v_call: TRBV25-1
cdr3_length: 14

cdr3_nt: TGTGCCAGTAGTATAGGTGCAGGGGTCGGGAGGTCCTACAATGAGCAGTTCTTC
cdr3_aa: CASSIGAGVGRSYNEQFF
d_call: NA
clone_size: NA
j_call: TRBJ2-1
v_call: TRBV19
cdr3_length: 18

cdr3_nt: TGTGCCAGCAGCCTCCGGACAATCGGCTACACCTTC
cdr3_aa: CASSLRTIGYTF
d_call: NA
clone_size: NA
j_call: TRBJ1-2
v_call: TRBV28
cdr3_length: 12

cdr3_nt: TGTGCCAGTAGCGCGACAGGGGGCGCGGGCAATCAGCCCCAGCATTTT
cdr3_aa: CASSATGGAGNQPQHF
d_call: TRBD1
clone_size: NA
j_call: TRBJ1-5
v_call: TRBV19
cdr3_length: 16

cdr3_nt: TGTGCCAGTAGTATGGACACTCAGGCCTCTGGAAACACCATATATTTT
cdr3_aa: CASSMDTQASGNTIYF
d_call: NA
clone_size: NA
j_call: TRBJ1-3
v_call: TRBV19
cdr3_length: 16

cdr3_nt: TGTGCCAGCAGTTTTAATGGACACTCAAACACCGGGGAGCTGTTTTTT
cdr3_aa: CASSFNGHSNTGELFF
d_call: NA
clone_size: few
j_call: TRBJ2-2
v_call: TRBV28
cdr3_length: 16

cdr3_nt: TGTGCCAGCAGTTTGGACAGCCCAGCAACTAATGAAAAACTGTTTTTT
cdr3_aa: CASSLDSPATNEKLFF
d_call: NA
clone_size: once
j_call: TRBJ1-4
v_call: TRBV28
cdr3_length: 16

cdr3_nt: TGTGCCAGCAGCAGGACAGGGAATGAAAAACTGTTTTTT
cdr3_aa: CASSRTGNEKLFF
d_call: TRBD1
clone_size: NA
j_call: TRBJ1-4
v_call: TRBV9
cdr3_length: 13

cdr3_nt: TGTGCCAGCAGCTTGGGAGGTCTAGCGGGGGAGGTAGATACGCAGTATTTT
cdr3_aa: CASSLGGLAGEVDTQYF
d_call: TRBD2
clone_size: NA
j_call: TRBJ2-3
v_call: TRBV5-4
cdr3_length: 17

cdr3_nt: TGCGCCAGCAGCTTGTGGGAGGGGGCCAACGTCCTGACTTTC
cdr3_aa: CASSLWEGANVLTF
d_call: NA
clone_size: NA
j_call: TRBJ2-6
v_call: TRBV5-1
cdr3_length: 14

cdr3_nt: TGTGCCAGCAGCCAAGCCGCACAGGGGGCCCTGTTGATTTTCTTT
cdr3_aa: CASSQAAQGALLIFF
d_call: TRBD1
clone_size: NA
j_call: TRBJ1-1
v_call: TRBV6-5
cdr3_length: 15

cdr3_nt: TGTGCCAGCAGCTTGGCCCGGTCATCCTACGAGCAGTACTTC
cdr3_aa: CASSLARSSYEQYF
d_call: NA
clone_size: once
j_call: TRBJ2-7
v_call: TRBV5-5
cdr3_length: 14

cdr3_nt: TGCGCCAGCACCACCCGCGTGAGCACAGATACGCAGTATTTT
cdr3_aa: CASTTRVSTDTQYF
d_call: NA
clone_size: NA
j_call: TRBJ2-3
v_call: TRBV5-1
cdr3_length: 14

cdr3_nt: TGCGCCAGCAGCTTGGGGGACAGCCGTGGTGACGAGCAGTACTTC
cdr3_aa: CASSLGDSRGDEQYF
d_call: TRBD1
clone_size: NA
j_call: TRBJ2-7
v_call: TRBV5-1
cdr3_length: 15

cdr3_nt: TGCAGCGTTGGGACAGGGACCGGGGAGCTGTTTTTT
cdr3_aa: CSVGTGTGELFF
d_call: TRBD1
clone_size: NA
j_call: TRBJ2-2
v_call: TRBV29-1
cdr3_length: 12